This is a list of T cell receptor beta chains from one sample in a study of cytomegalovirus exposure and HLA in healthy donors. Sequenced by immunoSEQ multiplex PCR; TCRdb stores in-frame clones only, minus some. The table lists approximately 280,000 clones, 80% to 90% of them singletons. The specimen was PBMCs. These receptors were obtained from a woman younger than 35 in good health and CMV-seronegative. Both conserved end residues are part of each CDR3. D genes are given only for firm matches. Size is omitted from some rows. Given values are once, few, many or a class for expanded clones.

TRBJ2-7 TRBD2 TRBV25-1 - CASSEIAGAQTYEQYF TGTGCCAGCAGTGAGATAGCGGGAGCCCAGACCTACGAGCAGTACTTC
TRBJ1-1 - TRBV27 - CASSLLTGSPEAFF TGTGCCAGCAGTTTACTCACAGGGTCCCCTGAAGCTTTCTTT
TRBJ2-7 TRBD2 TRBV5-5 few CASTPDRGAYEQYF TGTGCCAGCACCCCGGATCGGGGGGCCTACGAGCAGTACTTC
TRBJ1-2 - TRBV30 - CAWSLERRGGYTF TGTGCCTGGAGTTTGGAGAGAAGAGGGGGCTACACCTTC
TRBJ2-6 TRBD2 TRBV7-2 - CASSLKGGAGANVLTF TGTGCCAGCAGCTTAAAGGGAGGGGCTGGGGCCAACGTCCTGACTTTC
TRBJ1-6 TRBD1 TRBV5-1 few CASSSAGTGNSPLHF TGCGCCAGCAGCTCCGCCGGGACAGGGAATTCACCCCTCCACTTT
TRBJ1-2 TRBD1 TRBV7-9 - CASSLVTGGNYGYTF TGTGCCAGCAGCTTAGTGACAGGGGGGAACTATGGCTACACCTTC
TRBJ1-2 - TRBV2 - CASTKDSLSYGYTF TGTGCCAGCACAAAGGACAGCCTCTCGTATGGCTACACCTTC
TRBJ2-4 TRBD2 TRBV6-5 - CASRPGGGAKNIQYF TGTGCCAGCAGGCCGGGAGGAGGGGCCAAAAACATTCAGTACTTC
TRBJ1-6 TRBD1 TRBV2 few CASSLETGNSPLHF TGTGCCAGCAGCCTAGAGACAGGGAATTCACCCCTCCACTTT
TRBJ1-6 TRBD1 TRBV6-5 - CASTVTGGRSPLHF TGTGCCAGCACAGTTACAGGGGGCAGGTCACCCCTCCACTTT
TRBJ2-3 - TRBV5-6 - CASSNVRQFSSTDTQYF TGTGCCAGCAGCAACGTAAGACAGTTCTCTAGCACAGATACGCAGTATTTT
TRBJ1-1 - TRBV6-1 - CASSGHTINTEAFF TGTGCCAGCAGCGGTCATACGATTAACACTGAAGCTTTCTTT
TRBJ2-7 TRBD2 TRBV9 - CASSVEPSGNEQYF TGTGCCAGCAGCGTAGAACCTAGCGGGAACGAGCAGTACTTC
TRBJ2-3 - TRBV6-6 - CASSYLETDTQYF TGTGCCAGCAGTTATTTAGAAACAGATACGCAGTATTTT
TRBJ2-1 TRBD2 TRBV6-5 - CASSPTSGYHNEQFF TGTGCCAGCAGCCCGACTAGCGGGTACCACAATGAGCAGTTCTTC
TRBJ2-3 - TRBV9 - CASSVGAVNTDTQYF TGTGCCAGCAGCGTAGGAGCGGTCAACACAGATACGCAGTATTTT
TRBJ1-4 - TRBV18 few CASLTDRANEKLFF TGTGCCAGCTTAACCGACAGAGCTAATGAAAAACTGTTTTTT
TRBJ2-5 - TRBV27 - CASSSQGSHFQETQYF TGTGCCAGCAGCTCTCAGGGGAGCCACTTCCAAGAGACCCAGTACTTC
TRBJ2-3 TRBD2 TRBV14 - CASSQDSGVDTQYF TGTGCCAGCAGCCAAGATAGCGGGGTAGATACGCAGTATTTT
TRBJ2-7 TRBD1 TRBV27 - CASRTRGQGDHEQYF TGTGCCAGCAGAACCCGCGGACAGGGGGATCACGAGCAGTACTTC
TRBJ2-7 TRBD1 TRBV28 - CASSSGTGSNEQYF TGTGCCAGCAGCTCCGGGACAGGGAGCAACGAGCAGTACTTC
TRBJ2-5 TRBD2 TRBV9 - CASSPDSGEETQYF TGTGCCAGCAGCCCAGACAGCGGGGAAGAGACCCAGTACTTC
TRBJ2-5 TRBD2 TRBV15 - CATSRDLAGSRSEYF TGTGCCACCAGCAGAGATCTAGCGGGATCGAGGTCAGAGTACTTC
TRBJ1-4 - TRBV4-1 - CASSQARGWGKEKLFF TGCGCCAGCAGCCAAGCGCGCGGCTGGGGCAAAGAAAAACTGTTTTTT
TRBJ1-3 TRBD1 TRBV25-1 - CASSFQGAGNTIYF TGTGCCAGTTCTTTCCAGGGGGCGGGAAACACCATATATTTT
TRBJ1-3 - TRBV30 - CAWSPNSSGNTIYF TGTGCCTGGAGTCCCAACAGCTCTGGAAACACCATATATTTT
TRBJ2-6 TRBD2 TRBV6-1 - CASSESRGGTSGLPGANVLTF TGTGCCAGCAGTGAATCCCGCGGGGGGACTAGCGGGCTCCCTGGGGCCAACGTCCTGACTTTC
TRBJ1-5 TRBD1 TRBV5-1 - CASSVGQGGNQPQHF TGCGCCAGCAGCGTAGGACAGGGGGGAAATCAGCCCCAGCATTTT
TRBJ2-5 - TRBV5-6 - CASSLSGEETQYF TGTGCCAGCAGCTTGTCCGGGGAAGAGACCCAGTACTTC
TRBJ1-2 - TRBV2 - CASSEGYPSIINYGYTF TGTGCCAGCAGTGAAGGATATCCTTCTATTATCAACTATGGCTACACCTTC
TRBJ1-2 TRBD1 TRBV7-2 - CASSLTGGVHYGYTF TGTGCCAGCAGTCTTACAGGGGGCGTTCACTATGGCTACACCTTC
TRBJ1-4 - TRBV6-6 few CASSRGNEKLFF TGTGCCAGCAGTCGGGGAAATGAAAAACTGTTTTTT
TRBJ2-3 TRBD2 TRBV6-6 - CASSYPKRGAGDTQYF TGTGCCAGCAGTTACCCCAAGCGGGGGGCGGGGGATACGCAGTATTTT
TRBJ1-2 - TRBV11-2 few CASSPGRGARGYTF TGTGCCAGCAGCCCTGGCCGGGGGGCCAGGGGCTACACCTTC
TRBJ1-4 - TRBV9 - CASSVGANEKLFF TGTGCCAGCAGCGTAGGAGCTAATGAAAAACTGTTTTTT
TRBJ2-7 TRBD1 TRBV9 - CASSVAPTGTGYEQYF TGTGCCAGCAGCGTAGCTCCGACAGGGACCGGCTACGAGCAGTACTTC
TRBJ2-7 TRBD2 TRBV18 - CASSPVGGSSYEQYF TGTGCCAGCTCACCAGTCGGGGGGAGCTCCTACGAGCAGTACTTC
TRBJ1-6 TRBD1 TRBV10-1 few CASSRGQGENSPLHF TGCGCCAGCAGTCGAGGACAGGGGGAAAATTCACCCCTCCACTTT
TRBJ2-7 TRBD2 TRBV19 - CASSSGGGLPYEQYF TGTGCCAGTAGTAGCGGGGGAGGGTTGCCTTACGAGCAGTACTTC
TRBJ1-5 - TRBV27 few CASSFRGFNQPQHF TGTGCCAGCAGTTTTAGAGGGTTCAATCAGCCCCAGCATTTT
TRBJ2-2 TRBD2 TRBV19 - CASSPGGPGTGELFF TGTGCCAGTAGTCCGGGAGGGCCCGGCACCGGGGAGCTGTTTTTT
TRBJ2-4 TRBD1 TRBV7-8 - CASRPDRGGTKNIQYF TGTGCCAGCAGACCAGACAGGGGAGGAACCAAAAACATTCAGTACTTC
TRBJ1-5 TRBD1 TRBV5-6 - CASRDRDSNQPQHF TGTGCCAGCAGGGACAGGGATAGCAATCAGCCCCAGCATTTT
TRBJ2-5 TRBD2 TRBV6-5 few CASSYSRASGKETQYF TGTGCCAGCAGTTACTCGAGGGCTAGCGGGAAAGAGACCCAGTACTTC
TRBJ2-7 - TRBV7-2 - CASSTDTYSYEQYF TGTGCCAGCAGTACGGACACCTACTCCTACGAGCAGTACTTC
TRBJ2-7 TRBD1 TRBV5-6 - CASSDPGQRRHEQYF TGTGCCAGCAGCGACCCGGGACAGAGGCGACACGAGCAGTACTTC
TRBJ1-5 TRBD1 TRBV19 once CASSRQGDSNQPQHF TGTGCCAGTAGCCGACAGGGGGATAGCAATCAGCCCCAGCATTTT
TRBJ1-1 - TRBV30 - CAWSLGTEAFF TGTGCCTGGAGCCTCGGGACTGAAGCTTTCTTT
TRBJ2-7 - TRBV4-1 few CASSQVPGSSYEQYF TGCGCCAGCAGCCAAGTTCCCGGGAGTTCCTACGAGCAGTACTTC
TRBJ2-1 - TRBV15 - CATSRDLAVGSYNEQFF TGTGCCACCAGCAGAGATTTGGCGGTGGGCTCCTACAATGAGCAGTTCTTC
TRBJ2-1 TRBD2 TRBV13 - CASSSEKGLAGGRGYNEQFF TGTGCCAGCAGCTCGGAAAAGGGACTAGCGGGAGGGAGGGGTTACAATGAGCAGTTCTTC
TRBJ1-5 - TRBV27 - CAIEKGIPIVPQHF TGTGCCATCGAAAAGGGGATCCCCATAGTCCCCCAGCATTTT